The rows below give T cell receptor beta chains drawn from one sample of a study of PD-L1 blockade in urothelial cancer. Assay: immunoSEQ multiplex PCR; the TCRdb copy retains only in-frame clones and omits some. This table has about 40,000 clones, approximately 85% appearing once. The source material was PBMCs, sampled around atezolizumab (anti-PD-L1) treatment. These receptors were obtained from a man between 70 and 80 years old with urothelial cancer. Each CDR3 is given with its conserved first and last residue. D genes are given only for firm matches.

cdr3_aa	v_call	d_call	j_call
CASSVLEVGELFF	TRBV19	.	TRBJ2-2
CASSYRRTSTPEQFF	TRBV6-5	TRBD2	TRBJ2-1
CASSFSPSAYFTDTQYF	TRBV5-1	.	TRBJ2-3
CASSYASRGDDGYTF	TRBV6-5	.	TRBJ1-2
CAWRGGLAGEWDEQYF	TRBV30	TRBD2	TRBJ2-7
CAWSNGRLEHNQPQHF	TRBV30	.	TRBJ1-5
CASSPWDKAVEKLFF	TRBV4-2	.	TRBJ1-4
CATSRDLVGRVNYGYTF	TRBV15	.	TRBJ1-2
CASSSGLVSSYNEQFF	TRBV28	TRBD2	TRBJ2-1
CASSTGATLNTEAFF	TRBV19	TRBD1	TRBJ1-1
CATQGVRDRFYGYTF	TRBV6-5	.	TRBJ1-2
CASSKRQGEDTQYF	TRBV11-3	TRBD1	TRBJ2-3
CASSLAVGANTEAFF	TRBV27	.	TRBJ1-1
CASSAGLAATGELFF	TRBV11-2	TRBD2	TRBJ2-2
CATSRASGDNSPLHF	TRBV15	.	TRBJ1-6
CASSITGTSGTGELFF	TRBV19	TRBD2	TRBJ2-2
CARRDREVPGNTIYF	TRBV19	TRBD1	TRBJ1-3
CASTADREGIFHEQYF	TRBV6-4	TRBD1	TRBJ2-7
CASSLAGLAGGPRTGELFF	TRBV5-1	TRBD2	TRBJ2-2
CASSSSVGRAYYGYTF	TRBV28	.	TRBJ1-2
CASSIRGGPGTEAFF	TRBV7-9	.	TRBJ1-1
CASRRDRLGGTQYF	TRBV27	TRBD1	TRBJ2-5
CASSLGTGDGNTIYF	TRBV11-2	TRBD1	TRBJ1-3
CASSQGVAKRLAGRYNEQFF	TRBV14	TRBD2	TRBJ2-1
CASSQKPGQGGTGELFF	TRBV5-5	TRBD1	TRBJ2-2
CASSLGGMNTEAFF	TRBV5-1	.	TRBJ1-1
CASSRDRTSGYTF	TRBV5-1	TRBD1	TRBJ1-2
CASSRGGSAATRTDTQYF	TRBV5-6	.	TRBJ2-3
CATSRDVQGGDEQFF	TRBV15	TRBD1	TRBJ2-1
CASSMRGNTIYF	TRBV19	.	TRBJ1-3
CASSFTEPQHF	TRBV28	.	TRBJ1-5
CASSLDPSRATGELFF	TRBV11-2	.	TRBJ2-2
CASSRLANTYNEQFF	TRBV6-1	TRBD2	TRBJ2-1
CASSTGTGYHQPQHF	TRBV2	TRBD1	TRBJ1-5
CASSLGHTNTGELFF	TRBV5-1	.	TRBJ2-2
CASSIVPSGHNEQFF	TRBV19	TRBD2	TRBJ2-1
CASRDRGRGSGGGYTF	TRBV10-3	TRBD1	TRBJ1-2
CASSSSGGATYNEQFF	TRBV28	TRBD2	TRBJ2-1
CASLGKDRDTGELFF	TRBV28	TRBD1	TRBJ2-2
CAWSVGQGASDQPQHF	TRBV30	TRBD1	TRBJ1-5
CASRRDSYEQYF	TRBV5-1	.	TRBJ2-7
CASSQVDRGMKNEQFF	TRBV4-1	TRBD1	TRBJ2-1
CASSYSPGQTYEQYF	TRBV6-5	.	TRBJ2-7
CASIGLSGGSYEQYF	TRBV6-1	TRBD2	TRBJ2-7
CASSLASGRVFEQFF	TRBV28	TRBD2	TRBJ2-1
CASSEGAQGEAFF	TRBV2	.	TRBJ1-1
CASSFQASGANVLTF	TRBV7-9	.	TRBJ2-6
CSVEVAGEDTQYF	TRBV29-1	TRBD2	TRBJ2-3
CASSLGGTSGYEQYF	TRBV7-2	TRBD2	TRBJ2-7
CASSLRDIGTNEKLFF	TRBV5-8	.	TRBJ1-4
CASKDGRGQAYEQYF	TRBV19	.	TRBJ2-7